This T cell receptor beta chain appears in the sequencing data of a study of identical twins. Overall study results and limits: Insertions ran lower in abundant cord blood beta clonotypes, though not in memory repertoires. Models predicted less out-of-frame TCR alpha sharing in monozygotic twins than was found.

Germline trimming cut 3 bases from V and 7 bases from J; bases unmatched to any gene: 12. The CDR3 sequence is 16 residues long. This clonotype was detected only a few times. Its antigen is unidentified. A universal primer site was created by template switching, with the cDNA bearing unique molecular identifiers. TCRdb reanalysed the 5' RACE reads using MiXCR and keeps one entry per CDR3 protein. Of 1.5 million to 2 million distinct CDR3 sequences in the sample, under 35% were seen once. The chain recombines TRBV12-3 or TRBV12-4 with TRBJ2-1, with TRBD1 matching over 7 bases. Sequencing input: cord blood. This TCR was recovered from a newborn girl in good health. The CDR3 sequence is CASSFPTGDVANEQFF. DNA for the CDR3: TGTGCCAGCAGTTTCCCAACAGGGGATGTGGCTAATGAGCAGTTCTTC.